The next 32 T cell receptor beta chains were all read from a single sample in a study of Graves' ophthalmopathy and Graves' hyperthyroidism. TCR beta CDR3 regions were amplified from RNA transcripts. Second-round multiplex PCR came after first-round RT-PCR with HTBI primers. TCRdb reanalysed the multiplex PCR reads using MiXCR and keeps one entry per CDR3 protein. The data hold around 170,000 distinct CDR3 sequences, with less than 45% observed a single time. Sequenced input: peripheral blood. All receptors derive from a woman between 40 and 50 years old with Graves' ophthalmopathy.

This clonotype was picked up many times. J is TRBJ1-1 and V is TRBV12-3 or TRBV12-4, with no clear D. V lost 3 bases, J lost 1 base, and 9 bases lay in between. The CDR3 is 14 amino acids. The CDR3 reads CASSFIWSNTEAFF. DNA of the CDR3: TGTGCCAGCAGTTTCATCTGGTCGAACACTGAAGCTTTCTTT.

This clonotype was recorded at least ten times. The chain links TRBV20-1 to TRBJ2-7; D call uncertain. The CDR3 is made up of 9 amino acids. V was shortened by 5 bases and J by 5 bases, with 4 bases between the two germline ends. Germline lookup yields CDR1 DFQATT and CDR2 SNEGSKA (reference sequence). The CDR3 spells CSADDEQYF. The CDR3 DNA sequence: TGCAGTGCTGATGACGAGCAGTACTTC.

The chain couples TRBV20-1 to TRBJ2-5; TRBD1 is a possible D gene (5 bases). Germline CDR1 is DFQATT and CDR2 is SNEGSKA (reference sequence). This CDR3 comprises 13 residues. V lost 4 bases to trimming and J lost 3 bases, with 12 bases between them. As DNA, the CDR3 is TGCAGTGCTAACCAACAGGTGGAAGAGACCCAGTACTTC. Translating gives CSANQQVEETQYF.

The genes are TRBV30 and TRBJ1-5; no definite D call. The V end was cut by 8 bases, the J end by 4 bases, with 15 bases between. CDR1 GTSNPN and CDR2 SVGIG come from the germline V gene (reference sequence). CDR3 size: 13 residues. The CDR3 sequence is CASSFPPNQPQHF. CDR3 sequence (DNA): TGTGCCAGCAGTTTTCCCCCTAATCAGCCCCAGCATTTT.

This chain connects TRBV12-3 or TRBV12-4 to TRBJ1-1; weak D call: TRBD1 (5 bases). V was clipped by 1 base and J by 6 bases, with 18 bases between them. This CDR3 is built from 16 residues. Here the CDR3 DNA reads TGTGCCAGCAGTTTAGAGCAGGGACGGTCGCGCGCTGAAGCTTTCTTT. It yields the protein CASSLEQGRSRAEAFF.

This clonotype has ten or more counts. The chain combines TRBV28 with TRBJ1-2; 8 bases match TRBD1. The CDR3 covers 13 residues. V was pared by 6 bases and J by 3 bases, with 3 bases of the junction left unmatched. CDR1 is MDHEN, CDR2 SYDVKM, per germline. The CDR3 region is CASSSGGDYGYTF. CDR3 nucleotide sequence: TGTGCCAGCAGCTCAGGGGGCGACTATGGCTACACCTTC.

This clonotype has at least ten counts. The rearrangement joins TRBV4-1 to TRBJ1-1; the D gene is possibly TRBD1 (6 bases). In germline, CDR1 is MGHRA, CDR2 YSYEKL. V was trimmed by 0 bases and J by 4 bases, leaving 9 bases between them. There are 14 residues in the CDR3. In nucleotides, the CDR3 is TGCGCCAGCAGCCAAGAAGGGGGGCTCACTGAAGCTTTCTTT. This gives the protein CASSQEGGLTEAFF.

This clonotype was recorded at least ten times. The chain joins TRBV2 to TRBJ2-7, with TRBD2 matching over 10 bases. Germline V gene data show CDR1 as SNHLY and CDR2 as FYNNEI. V shed 7 bases and J 5 bases; nucleotides not matched to a gene: 5. This CDR3 is built from 13 residues. The DNA of the CDR3 is TGTGCCAGCAATCTAGCGGGGGCCGACGAGCAGTACTTC. Its translation: CASNLAGADEQYF.

This clonotype was counted at least ten times. CDR3 coding DNA: TGTGCCAGCAGTCGGGGGGATACTGAAGCTTTCTTT. Protein sequence: CASSRGDTEAFF. The chain links TRBV12-3 or TRBV12-4 to TRBJ1-1, with D perhaps TRBD1 (5 bases). The CDR3 extends over 12 amino acids. Trimming took 5 bases from V and 5 from J, leaving 9 bases between them.

The chain is built from TRBV6-1 and TRBJ2-2; D may be TRBD1 (6 bases). Germline assignment: CDR1 MNHNS and CDR2 SASEGT. This CDR3 has 15 residues. V shed 1 base and J shed 5 bases, with 11 bases lying between them. DNA of the CDR3: TGTGCCAGCAGTGAAGTACAGGGCGGAACCGGGGAGCTGTTTTTT. Translating it yields CASSEVQGGTGELFF.

The sample holds many counts of this clonotype. The chain recombines TRBV24-1 with TRBJ2-5; the D is unclear. Trimming cost V 5 bases and J 1 base, with 10 bases left between them. The CDR3 sequence is 14 residues long. Germline CDR1 reads KGHDR; CDR2 reads SFDVKD. The CDR3 sequence is CATSAPTSQETQYF. The DNA for the CDR3 is TGTGCCACCAGTGCCCCCACGTCCCAAGAGACCCAGTACTTC.

This clonotype was observed many times. This CDR3 is CASKGTPKNIQYF. CDR3 nucleotide sequence: TGTGCCAGCAAGGGGACACCTAAAAACATTCAGTACTTC. The genes are TRBV6-5 and TRBJ2-4; TRBD1 might be the D (6 bases). The CDR3 runs 13 residues. Germline V gives CDR1 MNHEY, CDR2 SVGAGI. V was clipped by 7 bases and J by 4 bases, with 11 bases between them.

This chain connects TRBV15 to TRBJ1-6, with D hard to call. The CDR3 is 13 residues long. Trimming took off 2 bases at V and 7 bases at J, with 6 bases between the two ends. From germline, CDR1 is LNHNV and CDR2 YYDKDF (reference sequence). The CDR3, as DNA: TGTGCCACCAGCAGAAGGGCCAATTCACCCCTCCACTTT. Its protein product is CATSRRANSPLHF.

This clonotype was recorded many times. This chain links TRBV20-1 with TRBJ2-3, with 8 bases matching TRBD2. CDR1 and CDR2 (germline): DFQATT, SNEGSKA (reference sequence). The CDR3 spans 14 residues. Losses at the gene ends were 3 bases for V and 2 bases for J; bases not matched to a gene: 4. CDR3 nucleotides: TGCAGTGCTAGGATGCGGGGGGCCACAGATACGCAGTATTTT. Protein product: CSARMRGATDTQYF.

This clonotype occurred many times. The chain links TRBV6-2 or TRBV6-3 to TRBJ2-7; D is uncertain. The germline gives CDR1 MNHEY, CDR2 SVGEGT. Trimming took off 8 bases at V and 3 bases at J, with 14 bases between the two ends. CDR3 size: 13 residues. The CDR3 spells CASHDSFVYEQYF. The CDR3 DNA reads TGTGCCAGCCACGACTCCTTCGTCTACGAGCAGTACTTC.

A single count supports this clonotype. The chain couples TRBV28 to TRBJ1-2, with D perhaps matching TRBD1 (6 bases). The CDR3 totals 16 residues. Trimming left V 11 bases short and J 0 bases short, with 22 bases between. Germline values: CDR1 MDHEN, CDR2 SYDVKM. CDR3 loop: CAEGYWGAGANYGYTF. CDR3 nucleotide sequence: TGTGCCGAAGGTTACTGGGGGGCGGGCGCTAACTATGGCTACACCTTC.

This clonotype was seen repeatedly, ten times or more. The V call is TRBV20-1, the J call TRBJ1-2; D perhaps matches TRBD1 (5 bases). Germline V gene lookup returns CDR1 DFQATT and CDR2 SNEGSKA (reference sequence). V was trimmed by 2 bases and J by 0 bases, leaving 16 bases between them. The CDR3 runs to 16 residues. The CDR3, as DNA: TGCAGTGCTAGAAGGTACCAGGGACGAGCTAACTATGGCTACACCTTC. Amino acid sequence: CSARRYQGRANYGYTF.

This clonotype has a count of ten or more. The chain has TRBV6-5 and TRBJ1-6, with D unresolved. Germline CDR1 and CDR2: MNHEY and SVGAGI. The CDR3 sequence is 13 residues long. V lost 5 bases, J lost 9 bases, and 11 bases lay in between. This CDR3 is CASSPGGRSPLHF. CDR3 sequence (DNA): TGTGCCAGCAGTCCCGGAGGCCGTTCACCCCTCCACTTT.

This clonotype was seen ten or more times. This sequence joins TRBV7-2 and TRBJ1-1; D gene uncertain. This CDR3 spans 15 amino acids. V was shortened by 2 bases and J by 4 bases, with 14 bases between the two germline ends. CDR1 SGHTA and CDR2 FQGNSA come from the germline V gene. Here the CDR3 reads CASSLSGTLSTEAFF. CDR3 nucleotide sequence: TGTGCCAGCAGCTTATCGGGTACTCTGAGCACTGAAGCTTTCTTT.

This clonotype was counted at least ten times. V is TRBV11-2 and J is TRBJ2-7, with 7 bases that match TRBD1. Germline V gene sequence: CDR1 SGHAT, CDR2 FQNNGV. The ends lost 1 base at V and 0 bases at J; junction bases unmatched: 12. This CDR3 spans 18 amino acids. The CDR3 here is CASSLVTTLTGSSYEQYF. Written as DNA, the CDR3 is TGTGCCAGCAGCTTAGTCACTACGTTGACAGGGTCCTCCTACGAGCAGTACTTC.

The sample holds many counts of this clonotype. The chain carries TRBV19 and TRBJ1-2, with 7 bases identical to TRBD1. Germline V lookup: CDR1 LNHDA, CDR2 SQIVND (reference sequence). The CDR3 is 15 amino acids. The ends lost 4 bases at V and 4 bases at J; junction bases unmatched: 9. The CDR3: CASSTRDSEFYGYTF. The CDR3 DNA is TGTGCCAGTAGTACTCGGGACAGCGAGTTCTATGGCTACACCTTC.

In this sample, this clonotype turned up many times. V and J are TRBV4-1 and TRBJ1-5; TRBD1 matches at 7 bases. CDR1 and CDR2 (germline): MGHRA, YSYEKL. V was clipped by 2 bases and J by 1 base; unmatched bases: 2. CDR3 length: 15 amino acids. Here the CDR3 reads CASSQRDSSNQPQHF. DNA of the CDR3: TGCGCCAGCAGCCAAAGGGACAGCAGCAATCAGCCCCAGCATTTT.

This clonotype has at least ten counts. The V call is TRBV12-3 or TRBV12-4, the J call TRBJ2-5; D is ambiguous. V lost 4 bases, J lost 1 base, and 13 bases lay in between. CDR3 size: 15 residues. CDR3 DNA sequence: TGTGCCAGCAGTTCGTCCACGAGCACCCAAGAGACCCAGTACTTC. This gives the protein CASSSSTSTQETQYF.

The CDR3 reads CASREETWNSPLHF. In DNA form, the CDR3 reads TGTGCCAGCAGAGAGGAGACATGGAATTCACCCCTCCACTTT. The chain employs TRBV27 and TRBJ1-6; D gene ambiguous. This CDR3 region has 14 residues. V was cut by 6 bases and J by 7 bases, with 13 bases left in between. Germline V gives CDR1 MNHEY, CDR2 SMNVEV (reference sequence).

V usage is TRBV28 and J usage is TRBJ2-7; D perhaps matches TRBD1 (6 bases). Trimming removed 5 bases at V and 2 bases at J, with 13 bases between. CDR3 length: 14 amino acids. In germline, CDR1 is MDHEN, CDR2 SYDVKM. This CDR3 reads CASSVQGYAYEQYF. Here the CDR3 DNA reads TGTGCCAGCAGTGTACAGGGATATGCCTACGAGCAGTACTTC. The entire variable domain, with the rest obtained from reference TRBV28 and TRBJ2-7, is as follows: DVKVTQSSRYLVKRTGEKVFLECVQDMDHENMFWYRQDPGLGLRLIYFSYDVKMKEKGDIPEGYSVSREKKERFSLILESASTNQTSMYLCASSVQGYAYEQYFGPGTRLTVT.

The chain couples TRBV12-3 or TRBV12-4 to TRBJ2-3, with no clear D. Trimming left V 6 bases short and J 2 bases short, with 12 bases between. The CDR3 sequence is 14 residues long. CDR3 residues: CASSLPSITDTQYF. As DNA, the CDR3 is TGTGCCAGCAGCCTCCCTTCGATCACAGATACGCAGTATTTT.

At least ten counts were recorded for this clonotype. The chain combines TRBV19 with TRBJ1-5, with a tentative D call TRBD1 (5 bases). The CDR3 is 15 amino acids. V lost 3 bases and J lost 1, with 10 bases in between. Germline CDR1 and CDR2: LNHDA and SQIVND (reference sequence). CDR3 in amino acids: CASSMSGPSNQPQHF. The CDR3 DNA reads TGTGCCAGTAGTATGTCAGGGCCGAGCAATCAGCCCCAGCATTTT.

This chain links TRBV28 with TRBJ1-2, with 9 bases fitting TRBD1. V was pared by 7 bases and J by 3 bases, with 21 bases of the junction left unmatched. This CDR3 is built from 19 residues. Germline values: CDR1 MDHEN, CDR2 SYDVKM. CDR3 DNA sequence: TGTGCCAGCAATCTCCCAGGGGTCCGGACAGGGGATATATACTATGGCTACACCTTC. It codes for CASNLPGVRTGDIYYGYTF.

V usage is TRBV6-1 and J usage is TRBJ2-7; 7 bases map to TRBD2. Germline V gene sequence: CDR1 MNHNS, CDR2 SASEGT. The CDR3 is 15 amino acids. J was trimmed by 3 bases and V by 5 bases; bases with no gene match: 10. DNA for the CDR3: TGTGCCAGCAGTCTCAAGCGGGACCGGCGCTACGAGCAGTACTTC. Its protein product is CASSLKRDRRYEQYF.

The table lists this clonotype with many counts. J is TRBJ2-7 and V is TRBV4-2; D is unresolved. V dropped 5 bases and J dropped 3 bases, with 11 bases sitting between them. This CDR3 has 13 amino acids. Germline V gene lookup returns CDR1 LGHNA and CDR2 YNFKEQ. CDR3 bases: TGTGCCAGCAGCGGGCTAGAAAACTACGAGCAGTACTTC. Translation: CASSGLENYEQYF.

This clonotype was seen at least ten times. The chain couples TRBV6-5 to TRBJ1-2; TRBD1 aligns across 9 bases. After removal of 4 bases from V and 0 bases from J, the junction contained 3 bases not matched to a gene. Germline CDR1 reads MNHEY; CDR2 reads SVGAGI. The CDR3 covers 15 residues. The CDR3 DNA reads TGTGCCAGCAGTTGGGGACAGGGTGCTAACTATGGCTACACCTTC. Amino acid sequence: CASSWGQGANYGYTF.

This clonotype was observed many times. Germline is not matched at one junction end, which may reflect a read error. The chain combines TRBV6-2 or TRBV6-3 with TRBJ2-7; 9 bases agree with TRBD2. The CDR3 spans 17 residues. Looked up from germline, CDR1 is MNHEY and CDR2 is SVGEGT. The DNA for the CDR3 is TGTGCCAGCAGTTACTCGAGGGCGGGAGGGTTCCAATACGAGCAGCACTTC. This gives the protein CASSYSRAGGFQYEQHF.